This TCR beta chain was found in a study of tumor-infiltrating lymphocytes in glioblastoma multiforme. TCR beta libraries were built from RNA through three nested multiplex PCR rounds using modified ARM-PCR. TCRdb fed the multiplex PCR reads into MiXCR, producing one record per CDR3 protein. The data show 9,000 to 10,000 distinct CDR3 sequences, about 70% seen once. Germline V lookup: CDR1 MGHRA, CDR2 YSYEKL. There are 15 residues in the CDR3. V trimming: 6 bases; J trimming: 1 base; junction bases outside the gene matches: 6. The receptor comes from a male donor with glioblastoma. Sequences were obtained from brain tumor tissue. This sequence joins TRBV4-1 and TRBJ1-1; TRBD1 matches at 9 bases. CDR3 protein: CASSQRDRENTEAFF. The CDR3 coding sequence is TGCGCCAGCAGTCAGAGGGACAGGGAGAACACTGAAGCTTTCTTT.